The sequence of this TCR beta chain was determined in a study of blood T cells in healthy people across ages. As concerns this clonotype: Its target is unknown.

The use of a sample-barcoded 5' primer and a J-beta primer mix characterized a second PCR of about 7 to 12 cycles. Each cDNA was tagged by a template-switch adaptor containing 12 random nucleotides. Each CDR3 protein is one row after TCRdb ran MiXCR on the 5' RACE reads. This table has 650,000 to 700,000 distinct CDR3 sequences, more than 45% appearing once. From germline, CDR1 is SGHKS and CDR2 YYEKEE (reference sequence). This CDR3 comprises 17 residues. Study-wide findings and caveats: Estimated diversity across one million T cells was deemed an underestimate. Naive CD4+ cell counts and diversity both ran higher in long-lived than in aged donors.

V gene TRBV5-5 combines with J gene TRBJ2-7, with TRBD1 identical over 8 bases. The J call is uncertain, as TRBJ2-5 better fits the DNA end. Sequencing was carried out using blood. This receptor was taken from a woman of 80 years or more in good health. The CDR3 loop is CASSFKPDREWLETQYF. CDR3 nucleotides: TGTGCCAGCAGTTTCAAACCGGACAGGGAGTGGTTGGAGACCCAGTACTTC.